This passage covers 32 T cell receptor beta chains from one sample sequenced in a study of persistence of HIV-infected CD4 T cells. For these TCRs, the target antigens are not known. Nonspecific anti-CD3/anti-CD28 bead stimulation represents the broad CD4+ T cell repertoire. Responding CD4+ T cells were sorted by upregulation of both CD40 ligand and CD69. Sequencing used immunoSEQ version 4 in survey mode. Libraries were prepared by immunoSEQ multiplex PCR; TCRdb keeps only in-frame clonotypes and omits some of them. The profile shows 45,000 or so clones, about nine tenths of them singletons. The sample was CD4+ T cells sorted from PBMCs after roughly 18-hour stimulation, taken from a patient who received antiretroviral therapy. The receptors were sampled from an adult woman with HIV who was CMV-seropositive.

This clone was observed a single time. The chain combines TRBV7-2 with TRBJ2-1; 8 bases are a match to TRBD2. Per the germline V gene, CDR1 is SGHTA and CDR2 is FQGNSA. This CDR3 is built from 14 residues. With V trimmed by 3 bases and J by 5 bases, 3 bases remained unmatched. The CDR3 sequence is CASSLGGRNNEQFF. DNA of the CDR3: TGTGCCAGCAGCTTGGGCGGGAGGAACAATGAGCAGTTCTTC.

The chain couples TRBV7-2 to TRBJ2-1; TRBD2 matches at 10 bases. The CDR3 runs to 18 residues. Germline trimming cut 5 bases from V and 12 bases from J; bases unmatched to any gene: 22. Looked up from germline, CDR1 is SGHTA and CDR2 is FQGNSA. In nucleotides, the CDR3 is TGTGCCAGCAGCCTAGGGCGGAGCGGGAGGGCCATGAGGCTACGGCAGTTCTTC. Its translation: CASSLGRSGRAMRLRQFF.

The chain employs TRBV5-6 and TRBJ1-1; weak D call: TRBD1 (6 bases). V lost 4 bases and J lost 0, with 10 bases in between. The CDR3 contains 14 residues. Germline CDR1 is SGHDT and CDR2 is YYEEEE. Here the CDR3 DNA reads TGTGCCAGCAGCCAAACAGGGTTGAACACTGAAGCTTTCTTT. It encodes CASSQTGLNTEAFF.

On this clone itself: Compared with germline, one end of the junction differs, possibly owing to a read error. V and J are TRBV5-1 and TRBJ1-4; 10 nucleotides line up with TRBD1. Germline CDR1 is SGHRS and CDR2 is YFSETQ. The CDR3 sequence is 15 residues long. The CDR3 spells CVSSLRQGANEKLFF. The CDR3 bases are TGCGTCAGCAGCTTGAGACAGGGGGCAAATGAAAAACTGTTTTTT.

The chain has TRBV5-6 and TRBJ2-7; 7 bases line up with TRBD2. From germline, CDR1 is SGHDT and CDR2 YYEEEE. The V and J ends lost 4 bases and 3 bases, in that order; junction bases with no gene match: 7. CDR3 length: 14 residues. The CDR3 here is CASSRSGGIYEQYF. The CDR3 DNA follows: TGTGCCAGCAGCCGTTCGGGGGGAATCTACGAGCAGTACTTC.

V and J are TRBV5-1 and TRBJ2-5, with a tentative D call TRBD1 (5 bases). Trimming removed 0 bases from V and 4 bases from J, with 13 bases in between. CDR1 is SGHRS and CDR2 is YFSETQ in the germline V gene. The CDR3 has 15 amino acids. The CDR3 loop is CASSLGTFRPETQYF. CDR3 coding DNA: TGCGCCAGCAGCTTGGGGACATTCCGGCCAGAGACCCAGTACTTC.

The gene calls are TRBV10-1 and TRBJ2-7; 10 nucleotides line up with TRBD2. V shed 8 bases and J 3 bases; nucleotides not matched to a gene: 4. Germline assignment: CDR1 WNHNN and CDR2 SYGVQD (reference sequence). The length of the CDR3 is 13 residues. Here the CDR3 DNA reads TGCGCCAGCGGAACTAGCGGGGACTACGAGCAGTACTTC. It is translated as CASGTSGDYEQYF.

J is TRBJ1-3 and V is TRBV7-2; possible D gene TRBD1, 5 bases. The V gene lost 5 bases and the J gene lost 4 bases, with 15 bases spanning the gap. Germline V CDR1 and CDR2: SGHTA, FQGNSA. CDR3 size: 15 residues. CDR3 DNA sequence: TGTGCCAGCAGCCCCCTGGGGGGGGAAGGAAACACCATATATTTT. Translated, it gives CASSPLGGEGNTIYF.

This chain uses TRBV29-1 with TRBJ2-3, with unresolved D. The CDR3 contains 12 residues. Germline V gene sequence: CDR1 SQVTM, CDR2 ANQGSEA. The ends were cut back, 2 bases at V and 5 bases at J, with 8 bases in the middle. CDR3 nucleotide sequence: TGCAGCGTTGAATGGGATGGAGATACGCAGTATTTT. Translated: CSVEWDGDTQYF.

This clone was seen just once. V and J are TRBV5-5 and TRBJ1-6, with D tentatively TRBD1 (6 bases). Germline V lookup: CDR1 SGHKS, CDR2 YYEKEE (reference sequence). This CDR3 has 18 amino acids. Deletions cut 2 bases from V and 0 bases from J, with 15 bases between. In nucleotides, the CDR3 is TGTGCCAGCAGCTTCTCCGGACAGACGAGCTCCTATAATTCACCCCTCCACTTT. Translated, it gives CASSFSGQTSSYNSPLHF. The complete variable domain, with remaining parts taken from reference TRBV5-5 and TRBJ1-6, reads DAGVTQSPTHLIKTRGQQVTLRCSPISGHKSVSWYQQVLGQGPQFIFQYYEKEERGRGNFPDRFSARQFPNYSSELNVNALLLGDSALYLCASSFSGQTSSYNSPLHFGNGTRLTVT.

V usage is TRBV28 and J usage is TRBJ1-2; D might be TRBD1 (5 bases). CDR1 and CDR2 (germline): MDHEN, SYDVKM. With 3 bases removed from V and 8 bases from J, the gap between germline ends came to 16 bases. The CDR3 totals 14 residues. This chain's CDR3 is CASSFRDSPSGYTF. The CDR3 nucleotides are TGTGCCAGCAGTTTCAGGGACTCCCCTTCGGGCTACACCTTC.

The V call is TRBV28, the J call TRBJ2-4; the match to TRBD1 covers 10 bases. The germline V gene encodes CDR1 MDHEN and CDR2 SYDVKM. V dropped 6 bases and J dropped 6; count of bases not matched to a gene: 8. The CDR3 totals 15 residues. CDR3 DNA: TGTGCCAGCAGCATGGGACAGGGGACTTTAAACATTCAGTACTTC. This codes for CASSMGQGTLNIQYF.

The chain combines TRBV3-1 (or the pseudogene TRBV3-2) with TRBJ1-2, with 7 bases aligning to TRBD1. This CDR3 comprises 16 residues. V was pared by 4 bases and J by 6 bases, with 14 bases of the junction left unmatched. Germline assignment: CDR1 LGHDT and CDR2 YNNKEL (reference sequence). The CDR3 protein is CASSPSPLGGGDGYTF. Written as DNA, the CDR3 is TGTGCCAGCAGCCCGTCACCCCTTGGAGGGGGCGATGGCTACACCTTC.

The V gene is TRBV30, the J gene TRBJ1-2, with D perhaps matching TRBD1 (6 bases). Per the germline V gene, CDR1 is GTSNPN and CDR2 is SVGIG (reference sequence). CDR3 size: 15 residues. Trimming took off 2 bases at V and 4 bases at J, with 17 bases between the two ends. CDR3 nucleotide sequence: TGTGCCTGGAGTTCAACAGGGTCCCCGATCTATGGCTACACCTTC. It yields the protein CAWSSTGSPIYGYTF.

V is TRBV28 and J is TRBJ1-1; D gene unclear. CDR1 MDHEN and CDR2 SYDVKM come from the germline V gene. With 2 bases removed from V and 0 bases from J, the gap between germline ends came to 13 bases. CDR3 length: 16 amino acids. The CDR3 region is CASSLEGELMNTEAFF. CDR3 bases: TGTGCCAGCAGTTTAGAGGGAGAACTCATGAACACTGAAGCTTTCTTT.

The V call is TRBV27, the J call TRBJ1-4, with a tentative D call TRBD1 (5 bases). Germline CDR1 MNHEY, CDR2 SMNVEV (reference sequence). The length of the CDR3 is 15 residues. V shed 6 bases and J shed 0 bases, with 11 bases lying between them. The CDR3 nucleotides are TGTGCCAGCAGAAGCTGGGACGCAACTAATGAAAAACTGTTTTTT. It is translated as CASRSWDATNEKLFF.

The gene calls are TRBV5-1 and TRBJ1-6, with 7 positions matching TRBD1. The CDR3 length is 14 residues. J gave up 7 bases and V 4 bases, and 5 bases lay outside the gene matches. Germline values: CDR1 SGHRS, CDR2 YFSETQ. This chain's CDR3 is CASSPRDSNSPLHF. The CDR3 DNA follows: TGCGCCAGCAGCCCCCGGGACAGCAATTCACCCCTCCACTTT. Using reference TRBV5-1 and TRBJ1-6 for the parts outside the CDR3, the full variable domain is KAGVTQTPRYLIKTRGQQVTLSCSPISGHRSVSWYQQTPGQGLQFLFEYFSETQRNKGNFPGRFSGRQFSNSRSEMNVSTLELGDSALYLCASSPRDSNSPLHFGNGTRLTVT.

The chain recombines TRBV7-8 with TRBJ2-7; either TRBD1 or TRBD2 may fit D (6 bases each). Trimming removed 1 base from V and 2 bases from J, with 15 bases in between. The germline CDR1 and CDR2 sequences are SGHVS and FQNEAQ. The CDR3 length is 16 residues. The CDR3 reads CASSLGSPRGPYEQYF. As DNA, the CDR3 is TGTGCCAGCAGCTTAGGATCCCCACGGGGGCCCTACGAGCAGTACTTC. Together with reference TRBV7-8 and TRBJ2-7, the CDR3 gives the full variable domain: GAGVSQSPRYKVAKRGQDVALRCDPISGHVSLFWYQQALGQGPEFLTYFQNEAQLDKSGLPSDRFFAERPEGSVSTLKIQRTQQEDSAVYLCASSLGSPRGPYEQYFGPGTRLTVT.

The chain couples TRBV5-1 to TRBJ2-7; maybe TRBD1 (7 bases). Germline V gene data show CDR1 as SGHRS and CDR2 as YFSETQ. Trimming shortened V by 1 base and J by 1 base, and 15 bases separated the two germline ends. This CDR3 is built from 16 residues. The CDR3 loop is CASSLYGRGESYEQYF. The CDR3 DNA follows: TGCGCCAGCAGCTTGTACGGCAGGGGGGAATCCTACGAGCAGTACTTC.

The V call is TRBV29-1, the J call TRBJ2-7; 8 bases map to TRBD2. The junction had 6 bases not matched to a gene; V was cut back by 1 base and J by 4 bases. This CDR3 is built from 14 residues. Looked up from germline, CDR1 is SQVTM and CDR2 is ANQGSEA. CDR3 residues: CSVEAESGSYEQYF. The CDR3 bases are TGCAGCGTTGAAGCTGAAAGCGGGAGTTACGAGCAGTACTTC.

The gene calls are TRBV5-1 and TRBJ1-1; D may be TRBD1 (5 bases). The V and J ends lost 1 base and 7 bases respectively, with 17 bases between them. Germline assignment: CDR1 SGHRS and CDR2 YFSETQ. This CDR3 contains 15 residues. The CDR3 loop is CASSLPTTGVIEAFF. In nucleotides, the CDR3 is TGCGCCAGCAGCTTGCCAACAACGGGGGTGATTGAAGCTTTCTTT.

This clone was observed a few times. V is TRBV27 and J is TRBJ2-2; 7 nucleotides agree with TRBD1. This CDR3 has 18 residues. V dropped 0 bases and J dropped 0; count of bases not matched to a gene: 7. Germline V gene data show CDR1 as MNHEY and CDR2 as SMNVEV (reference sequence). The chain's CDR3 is CASSLSIRDSTNTGELFF. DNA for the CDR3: TGTGCCAGCAGTTTATCGATAAGGGACAGCACGAACACCGGGGAGCTGTTTTTT.

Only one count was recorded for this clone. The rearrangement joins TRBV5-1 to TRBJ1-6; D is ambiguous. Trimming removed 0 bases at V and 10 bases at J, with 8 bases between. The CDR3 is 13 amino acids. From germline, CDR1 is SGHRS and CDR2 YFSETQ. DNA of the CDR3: TGCGCCAGCAGCTTGGCCCGGGAGTCACCCCTCCACTTT. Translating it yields CASSLARESPLHF.

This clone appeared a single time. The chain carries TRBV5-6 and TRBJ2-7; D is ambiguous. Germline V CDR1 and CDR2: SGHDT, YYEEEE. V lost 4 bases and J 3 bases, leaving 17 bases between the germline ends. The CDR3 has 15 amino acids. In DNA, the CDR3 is TGTGCCAGCAGCGCTGTGGGGTCAGGCAACTACGAGCAGTACTTC. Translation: CASSAVGSGNYEQYF.

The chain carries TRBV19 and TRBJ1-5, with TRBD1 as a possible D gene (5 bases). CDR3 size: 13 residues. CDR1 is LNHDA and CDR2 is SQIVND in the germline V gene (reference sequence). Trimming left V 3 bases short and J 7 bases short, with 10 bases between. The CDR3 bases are TGTGCCAGTAGTATCCAGGGAAGGCAGCCCCAGCATTTT. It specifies CASSIQGRQPQHF.

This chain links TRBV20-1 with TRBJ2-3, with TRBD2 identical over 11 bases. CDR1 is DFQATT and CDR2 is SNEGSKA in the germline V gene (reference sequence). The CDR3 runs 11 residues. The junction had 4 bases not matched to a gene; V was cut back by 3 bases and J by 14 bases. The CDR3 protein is CSARTLAGGYF. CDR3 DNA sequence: TGCAGTGCTAGGACCCTAGCGGGAGGGTATTTT.

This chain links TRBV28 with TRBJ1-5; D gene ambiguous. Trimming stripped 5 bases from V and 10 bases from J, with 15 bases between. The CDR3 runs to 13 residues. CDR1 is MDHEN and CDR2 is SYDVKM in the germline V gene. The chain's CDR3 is CASSLTKTSPQHF. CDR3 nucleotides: TGTGCCAGCAGTCTCACCAAGACGTCTCCCCAGCATTTT. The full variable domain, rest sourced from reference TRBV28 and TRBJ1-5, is DVKVTQSSRYLVKRTGEKVFLECVQDMDHENMFWYRQDPGLGLRLIYFSYDVKMKEKGDIPEGYSVSREKKERFSLILESASTNQTSMYLCASSLTKTSPQHFGDGTRLSIL.

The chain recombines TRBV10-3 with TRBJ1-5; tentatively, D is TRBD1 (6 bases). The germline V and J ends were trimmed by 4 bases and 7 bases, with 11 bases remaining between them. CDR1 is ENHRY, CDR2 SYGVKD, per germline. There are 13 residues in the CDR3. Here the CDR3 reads CAISGQVGQPQHF. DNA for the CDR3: TGTGCCATCAGTGGACAGGTGGGACAGCCCCAGCATTTT.

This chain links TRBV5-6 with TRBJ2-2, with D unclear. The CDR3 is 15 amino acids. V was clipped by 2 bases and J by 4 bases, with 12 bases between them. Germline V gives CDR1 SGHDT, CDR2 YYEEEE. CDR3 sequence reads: CASSFGYSGTGELFF. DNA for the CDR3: TGTGCCAGCAGCTTTGGATACAGTGGCACCGGGGAGCTGTTTTTT.

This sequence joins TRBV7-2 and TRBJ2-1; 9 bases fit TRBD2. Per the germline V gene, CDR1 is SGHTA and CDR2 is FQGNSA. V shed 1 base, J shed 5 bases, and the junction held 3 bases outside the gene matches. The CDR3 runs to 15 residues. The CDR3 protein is CASSLVSGGNNEQFF. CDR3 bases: TGTGCCAGCAGCTTAGTTAGCGGGGGCAACAATGAGCAGTTCTTC.

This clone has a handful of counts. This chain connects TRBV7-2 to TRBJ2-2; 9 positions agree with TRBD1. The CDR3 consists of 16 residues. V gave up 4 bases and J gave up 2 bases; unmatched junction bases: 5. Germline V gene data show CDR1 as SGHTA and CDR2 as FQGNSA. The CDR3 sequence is CASSSYRGLNTGELFF. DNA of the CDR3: TGTGCCAGCAGCTCCTACAGGGGGCTAAACACCGGGGAGCTGTTTTTT. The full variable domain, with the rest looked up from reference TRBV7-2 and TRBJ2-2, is GAGVSQSPSNKVTEKGKDVELRCDPISGHTALYWYRQSLGQGLEFLIYFQGNSAPDKSGLPSDRFSAERTGGSVSTLTIQRTQQEDSAVYLCASSSYRGLNTGELFFGEGSRLTVL.

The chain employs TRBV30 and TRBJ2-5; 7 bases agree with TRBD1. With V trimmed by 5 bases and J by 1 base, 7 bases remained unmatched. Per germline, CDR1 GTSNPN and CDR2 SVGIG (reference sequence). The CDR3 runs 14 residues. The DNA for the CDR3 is TGTGCCTGGGGCACTGACAGGGCCCAAGAGACCCAGTACTTC. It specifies CAWGTDRAQETQYF. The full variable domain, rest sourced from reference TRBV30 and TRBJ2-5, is SQTIHQWPATLVQPVGSPLSLECTVEGTSNPNLYWYRQAAGRGLQLLFYSVGIGQISSEVPQNLSASRPQDRQFILSSKKLLLSDSGFYLCAWGTDRAQETQYFGPGTRLLVL.